Following are 3 T cell receptor beta chains from one sample sequenced in a study of T-cell reconstitution after alpha-beta-depleted transplantation in children. Unique molecular identifiers were used in preparing the TCRbeta library. Via MiXCR, TCRdb re-called the PCR reads, giving one row per CDR3 protein. This sample has approximately 520,000 distinct CDR3 sequences; roughly an eighth occur once, and the top ten carry 14%. Source: PBMCs, mostly from graft donor cells, taken 180 days after TCRalphabeta/CD19-depleted stem cell transplant. The receptors were gathered from a female patient between 2 and 10 years old who had a stem cell transplant for aplastic anemia, so the T cells may come from the graft donor.

The CDR3 sequence: CASSLQTGTGVGQWPQHF. CDR3 nucleotide sequence: TGTGCCAGCAGCTTGCAAACCGGGACAGGGGTGGGGCAATGGCCCCAGCATTTT. The chain combines TRBV11-2 with TRBJ1-5; 10 bases fit TRBD1. This CDR3 has 18 amino acids. Germline V gives CDR1 SGHAT, CDR2 FQNNGV. The ends lost 3 bases at V and 9 bases at J; junction bases unmatched: 17.

The genes are TRBV7-9 and TRBJ1-3; weak D call: TRBD1 (5 bases). This CDR3 contains 15 residues. Trimming took off 10 bases at V and 0 bases at J, with 16 bases between the two ends. Looked up from germline, CDR1 is SEHNR and CDR2 is FQNEAQ (reference sequence). CDR3 coding DNA: TGTGCCATACAGAAGGGGCAACTCTCTGGAAACACCATATATTTT. Translating gives CAIQKGQLSGNTIYF.

For this clonotype: A read error may produce the germline difference seen at one junction end. The chain couples TRBV20-1 to TRBJ2-1; no definite D call. Looked up from germline, CDR1 is DFQATT and CDR2 is SNEGSKA (reference sequence). The CDR3 has 14 amino acids. The CDR3 region is CSVRDRVWPNEQFF. CDR3 sequence (DNA): TGCAGTGTTAGAGATCGGGTGTGGCCCAATGAGCAGTTCTTC.